This T cell receptor beta chain was identified during a study of T cell responses to AZD1222 COVID-19 vaccine (dated by TCRdb to 2020 to 2023). Concerning the study at large: TCR sequencing was performed for roughly 240 trial participants, of whom about 200 were given two doses of AZD1222 and around 25 were given two doses of MenACWY control vaccine. Trial participants were enrolled by age into 18-55, 56-69 and 70-plus year subgroups, with approximately 160, 26 and 62 TCR-sequenced participants respectively. General findings and caveats noted by the study authors: Only six AZD1222 recipients were SARS-CoV-2 seropositive at baseline, limiting conclusions about previously exposed vaccinees. Reportedly, almost half of the unique spike-specific TCRs recognized epitopes lying outside the regions that are mutated in the B.1.351 and B.1.1.7 variants. Because no day 14 peak-response samples were available, the repertoires could be characterized only after the peak T cell response. Participants were mostly white British, with more females than males. The authors suggested clonal diversity may have been underestimated. The whole spike protein was spanned by vaccine-associated CD4 TCRs, and dominant responses were seen in regions 160-218 and 743-854. After two AZD1222 doses, spike-specific TCR breadth and depth were significantly higher than at day 0 and than in MenACWY recipients. The 56-69-year group was small, and its depth increase did not reach significance, likely because of low power.

The CDR3 regions of human TCRbeta chains were analyzed by immunosequencing. The authors' analysis ran thus. Repertoire TCRs were matched against a reference library of SARS-CoV-2-specific TCRs generated with the MIRA antigen-specificity platform. Breadth meant the fraction of unique TCRs that were SARS-CoV-2-associated, whereas depth meant the fraction of total T cells that were SARS-CoV-2-associated. Using the MIRA data, each spike-specific TCR was assigned both to the spike region to which the TCR was reactive and to a CD4 or CD8 class. Log10-transformed breadth and depth values were compared by one-way ANOVA with Sidak's multiple comparisons tests. TCRdb carries this immuneACCESS record with in-frame sequences only. Its versions omit some clonotypes, under half of them owing to an unresolved V gene in the studies checked, with the rest unexplained. The V and J calls and clone size were taken over from that table, and D and trimming were inferred from the DNA. Here the sample has about 83,000 clones; roughly 85% occur a single time. The ten largest clonotypes hold around 3.6% of the sample.

The CDR3, cysteine through phenylalanine, is 14 amino acids long. The DNA shown is the 42-base CDR3, in frame from base 1. CDR1 and CDR2, per the germline V gene, are SGHTA and FQGNSA. V is shortened by 1 base, J by 7 bases, and the region joining them spans 13 bases. Points on this clone: Which antigen it targets is not known. Within one base of it there is no much larger clone, and no base qualities were kept.

This sample's time point label indicates: about 28 days (+/-7) after the second vaccine dose. AZD1222 recipients given second doses at about 4 weeks or at about 12 weeks were pooled, since spike-specific TCR depth and breadth were not found to differ between the two schedules. The vaccinee samples were drawn from two UK trials, COV001 and COV002, one of which was a single-blind randomized controlled phase 2/3 trial testing AZD1222 (ChAdOx1 nCoV-19) in healthy adults. Trial participant PBMC samples were collected at day 0 and day 28 after the second dose for TCRbeta chain sequencing. The material sequenced was peripheral blood, taken 28 days after the second AZD1222 dose. The sequence is built from TRBV7-2 and TRBJ1-2; the D gene cannot be named for sure. This clonotype was obtained from an adult who received the AZD1222 COVID-19 vaccine. The DNA sequence follows: TGTGCCAGCAGCTTAGTCGGCCTGGGAGGTGGCTACACCTTC. This encodes CASSLVGLGGGYTF.